Following are 7 T cell receptor beta chains from one sample sequenced in a study of T cell responses to AZD1222 COVID-19 vaccine (dated by TCRdb to the early 2020s). Per the publication, the time point label means: baseline before first vaccination. Preparation of the library involved the immunoSEQ multiplex PCR assay. TCRdb retrieved this table from immuneACCESS and kept in-frame rearrangements only. Not all clones are present; in checked studies, unresolved V genes account for under half, and no reason is known for the remainder. This sample gives over 100,000 clones in total; 88% of them show up just once. Less than 4.5% of the sample is in the top ten clones. Here the sequenced sample was peripheral blood, taken on day 0 of AZD1222 vaccination. Source of these receptors: an adult in good health.

The gene calls are TRBV19 and TRBJ2-5; D call uncertain. CDR3 length: 15 amino acids. V was shortened by 0 bases and J by 2 bases, with 10 bases between the two germline ends. CDR1 and CDR2 (germline): LNHDA, SQIVND (reference sequence). CDR3 nucleotides: TGTGCCAGTAGTATAGAAGGCGTCAGACAAGAGACCCAGTACTTC. Translation: CASSIEGVRQETQYF. Complete variable domain (other parts from reference TRBV19 and TRBJ2-5): DGGITQSPKYLFRKEGQNVTLSCEQNLNHDAMYWYRQDPGQGLRLIYYSQIVNDFQKGDIAEGYSVSREKKESFPLTVTSAQKNPTAFYLCASSIEGVRQETQYFGPGTRLLVL.

The gene calls are TRBV10-1 and TRBJ1-1; 7 bases line up with TRBD1. This CDR3 comprises 15 residues. CDR1 and CDR2 (germline): WNHNN, SYGVQD (reference sequence). Trimming took 10 bases from V and 4 from J; bases not matched to a gene: 15. CDR3 sequence reads: CATGQTGTATTEAFF. The CDR3 nucleotides read TGCGCCACGGGACAAACCGGGACAGCGACCACTGAAGCTTTCTTT.

The chain recombines TRBV2 with TRBJ2-7; D not resolved. Trimming cost V 5 bases and J 4 bases, with 12 bases left between them. Germline V gene data show CDR1 as SNHLY and CDR2 as FYNNEI. This CDR3 comprises 13 residues. CDR3 protein: CASSLSPRYEQYF. CDR3 in DNA: TGTGCCAGCAGTCTTTCTCCACGGTACGAGCAGTACTTC.

This chain joins TRBV19 and TRBJ2-3; 12 bases map to TRBD2. J lost 4 bases, V lost 6 bases, and 8 bases had no gene match. CDR3 length: 16 amino acids. CDR1 and CDR2 from the germline V gene are LNHDA and SQIVND (reference sequence). CDR3 DNA: TGTGCCAGTAGCCCTCTAGCGGGGGGGCGATCAGATACGCAGTATTTT. Translated: CASSPLAGGRSDTQYF.

The V gene is TRBV12-3 or TRBV12-4, the J gene TRBJ1-2, with D possibly being TRBD1 (6 bases). The CDR3 runs 13 residues. V was clipped by 2 bases and J by 7 bases, with 11 bases between them. As DNA, the CDR3 is TGTGCCAGCAGTTTAAGCAGGGGAGGTGGCTACACCTTC. Translating gives CASSLSRGGGYTF.

The chain links TRBV14 to TRBJ1-1; D is unresolved. This CDR3 is 13 amino acids long. Per the germline V gene, CDR1 is SGHDN and CDR2 is FVKESK. V lost 3 bases to trimming and J lost 4 bases, with 9 bases between them. CDR3 sequence: CASSHGRGTEAFF. The CDR3 nucleotides are TGTGCCAGCAGCCATGGGAGAGGCACTGAAGCTTTCTTT.

The chain carries TRBV6-4 and TRBJ2-1; D gene unclear. V was trimmed by 3 bases and J by 7 bases, leaving 22 bases between them. CDR3 size: 17 residues. Germline CDR1 is MRHNA and CDR2 is SNTAGT. CDR3: CASSEFGTRAGYNEQFF. The CDR3 region has the DNA TGTGCCAGCAGTGAATTCGGAACAAGGGCAGGCTATAATGAGCAGTTCTTC.